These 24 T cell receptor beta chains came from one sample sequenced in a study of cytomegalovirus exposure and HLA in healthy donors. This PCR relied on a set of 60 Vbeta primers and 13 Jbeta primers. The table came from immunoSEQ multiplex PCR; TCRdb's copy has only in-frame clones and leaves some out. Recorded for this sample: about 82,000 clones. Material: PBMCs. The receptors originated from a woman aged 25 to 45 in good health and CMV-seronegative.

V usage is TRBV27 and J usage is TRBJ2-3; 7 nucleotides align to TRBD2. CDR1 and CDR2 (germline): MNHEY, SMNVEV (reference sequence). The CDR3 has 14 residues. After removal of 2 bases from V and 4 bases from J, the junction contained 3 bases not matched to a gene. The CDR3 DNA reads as TGTGCCAGCAGTTTAGCGGGAGCGGCAGATACGCAGTATTTT. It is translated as CASSLAGAADTQYF.

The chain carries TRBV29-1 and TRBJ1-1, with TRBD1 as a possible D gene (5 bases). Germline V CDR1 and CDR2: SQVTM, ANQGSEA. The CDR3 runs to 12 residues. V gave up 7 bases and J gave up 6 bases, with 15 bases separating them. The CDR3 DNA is TGCAGCGCCTCGCCAGGGTATCCTGAAGCTTTCTTT. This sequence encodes CSASPGYPEAFF. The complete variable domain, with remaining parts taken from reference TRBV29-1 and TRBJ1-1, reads SAVISQKPSRDICQRGTSLTIQCQVDSQVTMMFWYRQQPGQSLTLIATANQGSEATYESGFVIDKFPISRPNLTFSTLTVSNMSPEDSSIYLCSASPGYPEAFFGQGTRLTVV.

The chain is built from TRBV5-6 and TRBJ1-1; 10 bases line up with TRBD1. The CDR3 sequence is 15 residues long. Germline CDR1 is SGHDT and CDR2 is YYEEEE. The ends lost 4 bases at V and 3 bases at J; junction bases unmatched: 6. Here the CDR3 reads CASSPAGTGDTEAFF. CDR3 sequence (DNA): TGTGCCAGCAGCCCGGCCGGGACAGGGGACACTGAAGCTTTCTTT. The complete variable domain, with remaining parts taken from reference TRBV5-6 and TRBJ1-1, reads DAGVTQSPTHLIKTRGQQVTLRCSPKSGHDTVSWYQQALGQGPQFIFQYYEEEERQRGNFPDRFSGHQFPNYSSELNVNALLLGDSALYLCASSPAGTGDTEAFFGQGTRLTVV.

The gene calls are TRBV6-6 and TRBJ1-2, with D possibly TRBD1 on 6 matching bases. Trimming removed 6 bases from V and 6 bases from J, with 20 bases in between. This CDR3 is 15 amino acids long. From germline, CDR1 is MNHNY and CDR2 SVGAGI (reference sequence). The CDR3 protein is CASSPPQGRFDGYTF. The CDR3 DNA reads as TGTGCCAGCAGCCCCCCCCAGGGGCGGTTTGATGGCTACACCTTC.

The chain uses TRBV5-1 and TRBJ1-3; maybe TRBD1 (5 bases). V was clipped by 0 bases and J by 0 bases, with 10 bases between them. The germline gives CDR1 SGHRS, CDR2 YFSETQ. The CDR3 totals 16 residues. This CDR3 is CASSLAGTLSGNTIYF. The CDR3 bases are TGCGCCAGCAGCTTGGCGGGGACTCTCTCTGGAAACACCATATATTTT.

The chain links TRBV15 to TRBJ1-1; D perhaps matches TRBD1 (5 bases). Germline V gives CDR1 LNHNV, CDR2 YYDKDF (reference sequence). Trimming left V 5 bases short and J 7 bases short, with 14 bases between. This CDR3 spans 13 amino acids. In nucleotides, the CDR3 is TGTGCCACCAGCCCTCAGATAGACAGTGAAGCTTTCTTT. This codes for CATSPQIDSEAFF.

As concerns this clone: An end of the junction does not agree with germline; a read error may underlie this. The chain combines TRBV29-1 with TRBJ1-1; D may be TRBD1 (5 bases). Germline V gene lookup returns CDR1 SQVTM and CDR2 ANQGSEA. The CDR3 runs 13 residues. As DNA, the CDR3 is TGCAGCGTTGTGCCGGACATGAACACTGAAGATTTCTTT. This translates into CSVVPDMNTEDFF.

The CDR3 reads CATEAMETQYF. DNA for the CDR3: TGTGCCACCGAAGCCATGGAGACCCAGTACTTC. The chain combines TRBV7-9 with TRBJ2-5; the D is unclear. The CDR3 runs 11 residues. V was pared by 10 bases and J by 5 bases, with 11 bases between. The germline gives CDR1 SEHNR, CDR2 FQNEAQ (reference sequence).

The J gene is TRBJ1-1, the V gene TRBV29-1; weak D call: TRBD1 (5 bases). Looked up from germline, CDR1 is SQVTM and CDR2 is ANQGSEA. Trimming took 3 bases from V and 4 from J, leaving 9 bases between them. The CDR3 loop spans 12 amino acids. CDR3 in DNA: TGCAGCGTTGAGCCGGGGGTCACTGAAGCTTTCTTT. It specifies CSVEPGVTEAFF.

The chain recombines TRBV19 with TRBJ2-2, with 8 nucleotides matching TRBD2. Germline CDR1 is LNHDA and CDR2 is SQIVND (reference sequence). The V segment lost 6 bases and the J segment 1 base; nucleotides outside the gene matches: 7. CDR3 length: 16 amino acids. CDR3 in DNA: TGTGCCAGTAGCAGCAGACTAGCGAAGAACACCGGGGAGCTGTTTTTT. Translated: CASSSRLAKNTGELFF.

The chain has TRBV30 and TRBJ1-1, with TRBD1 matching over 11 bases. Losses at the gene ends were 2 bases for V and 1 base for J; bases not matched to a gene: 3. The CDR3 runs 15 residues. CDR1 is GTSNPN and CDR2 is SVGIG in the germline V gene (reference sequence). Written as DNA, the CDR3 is TGTGCCTGGAGTAGGACAGGGGGCACGAACACTGAAGCTTTCTTT. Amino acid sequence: CAWSRTGGTNTEAFF.

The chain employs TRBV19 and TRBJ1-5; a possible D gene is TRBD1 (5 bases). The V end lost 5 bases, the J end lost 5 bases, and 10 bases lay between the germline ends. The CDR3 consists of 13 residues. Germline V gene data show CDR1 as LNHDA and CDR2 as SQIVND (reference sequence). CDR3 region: CASSLGGYQPQHF. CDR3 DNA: TGTGCCAGTAGTCTCGGGGGTTATCAGCCCCAGCATTTT.

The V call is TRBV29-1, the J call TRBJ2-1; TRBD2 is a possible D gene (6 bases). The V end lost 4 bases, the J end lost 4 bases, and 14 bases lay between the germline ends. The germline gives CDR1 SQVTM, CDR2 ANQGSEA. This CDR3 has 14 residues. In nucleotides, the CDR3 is TGCAGCGTTGCGAGGGAGGATTTTTACAATGAGCAGTTCTTC. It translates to CSVAREDFYNEQFF.

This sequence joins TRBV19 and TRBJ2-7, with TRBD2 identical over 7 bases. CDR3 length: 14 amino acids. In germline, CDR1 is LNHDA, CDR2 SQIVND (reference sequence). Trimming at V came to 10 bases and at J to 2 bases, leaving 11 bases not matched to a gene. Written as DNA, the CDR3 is TGTGCCACCAGCGGCGGGGGATGGCCCTACGAGCAGTACTTC. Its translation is CATSGGGWPYEQYF. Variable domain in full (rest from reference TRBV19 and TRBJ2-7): DGGITQSPKYLFRKEGQNVTLSCEQNLNHDAMYWYRQDPGQGLRLIYYSQIVNDFQKGDIAEGYSVSREKKESFPLTVTSAQKNPTAFYLCATSGGGWPYEQYFGPGTRLTVT.

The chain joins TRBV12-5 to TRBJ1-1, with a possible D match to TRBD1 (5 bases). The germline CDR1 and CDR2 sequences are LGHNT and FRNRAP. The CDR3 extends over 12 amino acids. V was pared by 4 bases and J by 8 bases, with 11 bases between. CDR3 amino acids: CASGSSSGEAFF. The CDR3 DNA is TGTGCTAGTGGTTCATCCTCAGGGGAAGCTTTCTTT.

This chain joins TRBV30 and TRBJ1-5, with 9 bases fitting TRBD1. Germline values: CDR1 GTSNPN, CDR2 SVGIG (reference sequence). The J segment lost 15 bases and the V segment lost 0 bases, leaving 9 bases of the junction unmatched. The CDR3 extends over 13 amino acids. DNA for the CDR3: TGTGCCTGGAGTGTGAGGACAGGGGTGGACAGGCATTTT. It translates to CAWSVRTGVDRHF.

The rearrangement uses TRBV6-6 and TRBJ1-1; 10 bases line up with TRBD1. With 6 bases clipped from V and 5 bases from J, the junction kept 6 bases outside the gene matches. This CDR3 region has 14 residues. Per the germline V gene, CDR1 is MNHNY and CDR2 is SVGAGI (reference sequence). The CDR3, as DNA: TGTGCCAGCAGCCAGACAGGGGGCGGAACTGAAGCTTTCTTT. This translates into CASSQTGGGTEAFF.

CDR3 in DNA: TGTGCCTGGAGCGGGGAATTCATGAACACTGAAGCTTTCTTT. Its translation is CAWSGEFMNTEAFF. The chain carries TRBV30 and TRBJ1-1; D is unresolved. Germline loops: CDR1 GTSNPN, CDR2 SVGIG (reference sequence). V was clipped by 3 bases and J by 0 bases, with 11 bases between them. This CDR3 spans 14 amino acids.

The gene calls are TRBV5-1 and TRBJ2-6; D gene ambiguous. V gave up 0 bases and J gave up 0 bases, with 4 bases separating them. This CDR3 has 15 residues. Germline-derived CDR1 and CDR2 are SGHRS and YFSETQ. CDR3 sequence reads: CASSLDGSGANVLTF. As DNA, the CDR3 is TGCGCCAGCAGCTTGGACGGCTCTGGGGCCAACGTCCTGACTTTC.

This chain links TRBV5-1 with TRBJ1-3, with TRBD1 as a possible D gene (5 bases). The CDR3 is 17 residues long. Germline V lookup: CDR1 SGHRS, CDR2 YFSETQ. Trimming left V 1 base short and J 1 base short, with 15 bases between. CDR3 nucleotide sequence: TGCGCCAGCAGCTTGAATGGGGCCCCCAGGTCTGGAAACACCATATATTTT. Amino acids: CASSLNGAPRSGNTIYF.

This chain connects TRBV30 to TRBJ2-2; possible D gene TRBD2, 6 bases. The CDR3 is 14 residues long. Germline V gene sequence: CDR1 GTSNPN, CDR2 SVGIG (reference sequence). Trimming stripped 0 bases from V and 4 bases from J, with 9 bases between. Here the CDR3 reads CAWSVGRTTGELFF. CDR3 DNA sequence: TGTGCCTGGAGTGTAGGGAGGACCACCGGGGAGCTGTTTTTT.

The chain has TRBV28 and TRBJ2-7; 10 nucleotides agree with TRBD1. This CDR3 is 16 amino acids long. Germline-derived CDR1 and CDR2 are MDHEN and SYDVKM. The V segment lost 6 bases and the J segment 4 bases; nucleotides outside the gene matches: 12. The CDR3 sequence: CASRGSGTGEKYEQYF. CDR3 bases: TGTGCCAGCAGGGGGTCCGGGACAGGGGAAAAGTACGAGCAGTACTTC. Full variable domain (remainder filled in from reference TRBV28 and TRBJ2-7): DVKVTQSSRYLVKRTGEKVFLECVQDMDHENMFWYRQDPGLGLRLIYFSYDVKMKEKGDIPEGYSVSREKKERFSLILESASTNQTSMYLCASRGSGTGEKYEQYFGPGTRLTVT.

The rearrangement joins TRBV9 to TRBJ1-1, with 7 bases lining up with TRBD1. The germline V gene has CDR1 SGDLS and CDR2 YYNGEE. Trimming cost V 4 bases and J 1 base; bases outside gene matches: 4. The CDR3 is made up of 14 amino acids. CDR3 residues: CASSRGQGNTEAFF. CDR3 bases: TGTGCCAGCAGCAGGGGGCAGGGGAACACTGAAGCTTTCTTT. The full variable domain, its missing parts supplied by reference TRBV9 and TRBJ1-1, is DSGVTQTPKHLITATGQRVTLRCSPRSGDLSVYWYQQSLDQGLQFLIQYYNGEERAKGNILERFSAQQFPDLHSELNLSSLELGDSALYFCASSRGQGNTEAFFGQGTRLTVV.

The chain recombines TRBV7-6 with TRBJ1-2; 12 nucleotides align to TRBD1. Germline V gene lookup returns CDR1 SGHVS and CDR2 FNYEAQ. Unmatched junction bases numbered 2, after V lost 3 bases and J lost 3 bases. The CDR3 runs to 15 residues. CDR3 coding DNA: TGTGCCAGCAGCTTGGGGACAGGGGGCGACTATGGCTACACCTTC. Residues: CASSLGTGGDYGYTF.